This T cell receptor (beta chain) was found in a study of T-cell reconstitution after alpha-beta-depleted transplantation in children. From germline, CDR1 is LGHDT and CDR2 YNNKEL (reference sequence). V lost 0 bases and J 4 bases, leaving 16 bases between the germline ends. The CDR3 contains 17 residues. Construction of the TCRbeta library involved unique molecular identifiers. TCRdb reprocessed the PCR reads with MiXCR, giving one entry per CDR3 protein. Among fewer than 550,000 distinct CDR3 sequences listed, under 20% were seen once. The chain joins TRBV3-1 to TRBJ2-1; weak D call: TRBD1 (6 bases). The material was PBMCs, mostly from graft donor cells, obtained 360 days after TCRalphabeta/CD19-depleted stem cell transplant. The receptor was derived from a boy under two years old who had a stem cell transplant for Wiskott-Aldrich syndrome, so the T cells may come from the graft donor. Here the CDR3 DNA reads TGTGCCAGCAGCCAAGATCCACCACGGACAGTTTACAATGAGCAGTTCTTC. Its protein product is CASSQDPPRTVYNEQFF.